This T cell receptor beta chain was sequenced for a study of T cell responses to AZD1222 COVID-19 vaccine. Study at large: Timing groups of about 4 and about 12 weeks for second doses were pooled.

Study conclusions and caveats: Repertoires were sampled only after the peak T cell response.

The CDR3 runs 17 residues. Per the germline V gene, CDR1 is LGHNA and CDR2 is YNFKEQ. The V and J ends lost 0 bases and 1 base, in that order; junction bases with no gene match: 7. A note on this clone: Its specificity is unknown.

Assay: immunoSEQ multiplex PCR; the TCRdb copy retains only in-frame clones and omits some. The repertoire has around 260,000 clones, about 92% of them found once; the top ten carry less than 0.65%. Sequences were derived from peripheral blood, sampled on day 0 of AZD1222 vaccination. The chain is built from TRBV4-2 and TRBJ2-3; 7 bases align to TRBD2. This sequence originates from an adult in good health. The CDR3 region is CASSQERRESGTDTQYF. The CDR3, as DNA: TGTGCCAGCAGCCAAGAGAGGCGGGAGAGTGGCACAGATACGCAGTATTTT.